Each of the 12 T cell receptor beta chains below was sequenced from the same sample in a study of blood T cells in healthy people across ages. The use of a sample-barcoded 5' primer and a J-beta primer mix characterized a second PCR of roughly 6 to 12 cycles. From the 5' RACE reads, TCRdb called clonotypes with MiXCR, one entry per CDR3 protein. The sample has some 760,000 distinct CDR3 sequences, around 25% seen once. A further study also used this sample, focusing on T cells of mothers and their children.

Sequenced material: blood. Receptors were obtained from a boy aged 5 to 17 in good health.

This clonotype occurred many times. The CDR3 protein is CASSLEMNTEAFF. CDR3 nucleotide sequence: TGTGCCAGCAGCTTAGAGATGAACACTGAAGCTTTCTTT. The rearrangement links TRBV7-9 to TRBJ1-1; D call uncertain. V was trimmed by 1 base and J by 0 bases, leaving 3 bases between them. In germline, CDR1 is SEHNR, CDR2 FQNEAQ (reference sequence). The CDR3 totals 13 residues.

This clonotype has a handful of counts. The gene calls are TRBV7-3 and TRBJ2-3, with D hard to call. This CDR3 is 15 amino acids long. V dropped 5 bases and J dropped 12 bases, with 24 bases sitting between them. Germline CDR1 is SGHTA and CDR2 is FQGTGA. The CDR3 spells CASSPTFGSLPSQYF. In DNA form, the CDR3 reads TGTGCCAGCAGCCCGACCTTTGGAAGCCTCCCTTCCCAGTATTTT.

This chain joins TRBV20-1 and TRBJ2-7, with 13 bases identical to TRBD2. Germline assignment: CDR1 DFQATT and CDR2 SNEGSKA (reference sequence). This CDR3 region has 15 residues. The V segment lost 2 bases and the J segment 7 bases; nucleotides outside the gene matches: 8. CDR3 residues: CSARPGLAGPGEQYF. For the CDR3, the DNA is TGCAGTGCTAGACCGGGACTAGCGGGGCCTGGTGAGCAGTACTTC.

This clonotype was counted only a few times. CDR3 amino acids: CASSPDSSHNEQFF. CDR3 bases: TGTGCCAGCAGTCCCGACTCATCCCACAATGAGCAGTTCTTC. V and J are TRBV27 and TRBJ2-1; D not certain. The CDR3 extends over 14 amino acids. V shed 5 bases and J shed 5 bases, with 13 bases lying between them. Germline V gives CDR1 MNHEY, CDR2 SMNVEV (reference sequence).

This clonotype came up a few times. CDR3 in DNA: TGTGCCAGCAGCTGGGGGACAGGGAGTGAAAAACTGTTTTTT. It is translated as CASSWGTGSEKLFF. The chain is built from TRBV7-9 and TRBJ1-4, with TRBD1 identical over 9 bases. J was trimmed by 7 bases and V by 4 bases; bases with no gene match: 4. This CDR3 is 14 amino acids long. CDR1 and CDR2 from the germline V gene are SEHNR and FQNEAQ (reference sequence).

This clonotype turned up a few times. This chain joins TRBV29-1 and TRBJ1-2; D remains ambiguous. This CDR3 region has 11 residues. Looked up from germline, CDR1 is SQVTM and CDR2 is ANQGSEA. V lost 5 bases, J lost 7 bases, and 11 bases lay in between. In DNA form, the CDR3 reads TGCAGCGTTCGGGAACTTCGTGGCTACACCTTC. Translated: CSVRELRGYTF.

In this sample, this clonotype turned up a few times. The chain recombines TRBV29-1 with TRBJ2-7, with D possibly matching TRBD1 (5 bases). Germline V gene data show CDR1 as SQVTM and CDR2 as ANQGSEA. V was shortened by 5 bases and J by 2 bases, with 7 bases between the two germline ends. The CDR3 is 11 amino acids. The CDR3 sequence: CSVSTAYEQYF. CDR3 nucleotides: TGCAGCGTTTCGACAGCCTACGAGCAGTACTTC.

The chain couples TRBV9 to TRBJ1-1; perhaps TRBD1 as D (6 bases). This CDR3 spans 12 amino acids. V shed 3 bases and J shed 8 bases, with 11 bases lying between them. CDR1 and CDR2 from the germline V gene are SGDLS and YYNGEE. CDR3 in amino acids: CASSGGAEEAFF. CDR3 sequence (DNA): TGTGCCAGCAGCGGGGGGGCGGAAGAAGCTTTCTTT.

This clonotype was recorded a few times. V is TRBV28 and J is TRBJ2-1, with 9 bases lining up with TRBD1. The CDR3 is made up of 16 amino acids. Germline V lookup: CDR1 MDHEN, CDR2 SYDVKM. Losses at the gene ends were 5 bases for V and 8 bases for J; bases not matched to a gene: 13. CDR3 nucleotide sequence: TGTGCCAGCAGTCCTACGTGGGGACAGGGACTATATGAGCAGTTCTTC. It encodes CASSPTWGQGLYEQFF.

This chain connects TRBV7-2 to TRBJ2-2; TRBD2 agrees at 13 bases. V lost 5 bases to trimming and J lost 7 bases; unmatched junction nucleotides: 7. The CDR3 runs 16 residues. In germline, CDR1 is SGHTA, CDR2 FQGNSA. The CDR3 bases are TGTGCCAGCAGCCGGACTAGCGGGGGAGGGGGCGGGGAGCTGTTTTTT. Protein product: CASSRTSGGGGGELFF.

There are a few counts of this clonotype. The rearrangement joins TRBV7-2 to TRBJ1-2; D perhaps matches TRBD1 (5 bases). The CDR3 length is 15 residues. Trimming took 4 bases from V and 4 from J, leaving 16 bases between them. Germline-derived CDR1 and CDR2 are SGHTA and FQGNSA. CDR3 DNA: TGTGCCAGCAGCTCAGACGGGGGGTTTAGCTATGGCTACACCTTC. Residues: CASSSDGGFSYGYTF.

The rearrangement links TRBV3-1 to TRBJ2-7, with D unresolved. This CDR3 region has 13 residues. Germline lookup yields CDR1 LGHDT and CDR2 YNNKEL (reference sequence). V was clipped by 2 bases and J by 6 bases, with 11 bases between them. Here the CDR3 reads CASSQLLDREQYF. DNA for the CDR3: TGTGCCAGCAGCCAACTACTTGACCGCGAGCAGTACTTC.